The next 31 T cell receptor beta chains were all read from a single sample in a study of T cell responses to AZD1222 COVID-19 vaccine. Repertoires were generated with immunoSEQ multiplex PCR, while TCRdb's copy carries only in-frame clones and drops some. In the table there are roughly 67,000 clones, 80% of which are singletons. The sample consisted of peripheral blood, taken on day 0 of AZD1222 vaccination. The receptors were gathered from an adult in good health.

This clone was observed a single time. The chain combines TRBV6-1 with TRBJ2-3; no reliable D call. Trimming took 3 bases from V and 0 from J, leaving 16 bases between them. The CDR3 has 17 residues. Per the germline V gene, CDR1 is MNHNS and CDR2 is SASEGT. DNA for the CDR3: TGTGCCAGCAGTGAGTTGGGTTGGAGCCCTAGCACAGATACGCAGTATTTT. It codes for CASSELGWSPSTDTQYF.

V gene TRBV29-1 combines with J gene TRBJ1-5; D call uncertain. Germline values: CDR1 SQVTM, CDR2 ANQGSEA. Between the trimmed V and J ends, which lost 4 bases and 4 bases, there was a span of 8 bases. The CDR3 length is 12 residues. CDR3 sequence reads: CSVALSNQPQHF. The CDR3 region has the DNA TGCAGCGTTGCTCTAAGTAATCAGCCCCAGCATTTT.

The chain couples TRBV4-3 to TRBJ1-5, with 12 bases lining up with TRBD1. V lost 0 bases and J lost 6; bases outside the gene matches: 6. The CDR3 contains 17 residues. CDR1 and CDR2 (germline): LGHNA, YSLEER. As DNA, the CDR3 is TGCGCCAGCAGCCAAGATTGGGGGACAGGGGGCCTTCAGCCCCAGCATTTT. Encoded protein: CASSQDWGTGGLQPQHF.

The V and J genes are TRBV18 and TRBJ2-1; D remains ambiguous. The V and J ends lost 6 bases and 4 bases respectively, with 16 bases between them. Germline CDR1 KGHSH, CDR2 LQKENI. The CDR3 consists of 15 residues. CDR3 loop: CASSPSGDDYNEQFF. In nucleotides, the CDR3 is TGTGCCAGCTCCCCGTCGGGCGACGATTACAATGAGCAGTTCTTC.

This chain joins TRBV6-6 and TRBJ1-5; 7 bases match TRBD1. With V trimmed by 6 bases and J by 3 bases, 5 bases remained unmatched. Germline-derived CDR1 and CDR2 are MNHNY and SVGAGI (reference sequence). This CDR3 region has 14 residues. The CDR3 here is CASSVDRLNQPQHF. In nucleotides, the CDR3 is TGTGCCAGCAGCGTGGACAGGCTCAATCAGCCCCAGCATTTT.

This chain connects TRBV7-9 to TRBJ2-5; D could derive from TRBD1 or TRBD2 (5 bases each). The germline CDR1 and CDR2 sequences are SEHNR and FQNEAQ (reference sequence). The CDR3 runs to 15 residues. The germline V and J ends were trimmed by 4 bases and 2 bases, with 14 bases remaining between them. CDR3 residues: CASSSLGRGQETQYF. CDR3 in DNA: TGTGCCAGCAGCTCCTTGGGACGGGGACAAGAGACCCAGTACTTC. Looking up the rest from reference TRBV7-9 and TRBJ2-5 gives the full variable domain: DTGVSQNPRHKITKRGQNVTFRCDPISEHNRLYWYRQTLGQGPEFLTYFQNEAQLEKSRLLSDRFSAERPKGSFSTLEIQRTEQGDSAMYLCASSSLGRGQETQYFGPGTRLLVL.

The V call is TRBV6-5, the J call TRBJ2-7; 10 positions agree with TRBD1. The CDR3 has 15 amino acids. Looked up from germline, CDR1 is MNHEY and CDR2 is SVGAGI. The J segment lost 5 bases and the V segment lost 2 bases, leaving 6 bases of the junction unmatched. The CDR3 nucleotides are TGTGCCAGCAGTTACCGGGACAGGGGAATCGACGAGCAGTACTTC. Translating it yields CASSYRDRGIDEQYF.

The sample holds one count of this clone. The chain carries TRBV27 and TRBJ2-1; 7 bases fit TRBD1. J was trimmed by 0 bases and V by 5 bases; bases with no gene match: 4. Germline values: CDR1 MNHEY, CDR2 SMNVEV (reference sequence). The CDR3 contains 15 residues. The CDR3 DNA reads TGTGCCAGCAGTAAAGGGGACAGCTCCTACAATGAGCAGTTCTTC. This encodes CASSKGDSSYNEQFF.

The chain links TRBV13 to TRBJ2-1; 7 bases line up with TRBD2. Germline lookup yields CDR1 PRHDT and CDR2 FYEKMQ (reference sequence). V dropped 4 bases and J dropped 9; count of bases not matched to a gene: 6. The CDR3 has 13 residues. The CDR3 loop reads CASSSQWGGEQFF. CDR3 DNA sequence: TGTGCCAGCAGCTCGCAGTGGGGGGGTGAGCAGTTCTTC. Supplemented by reference TRBV13 and TRBJ2-1, the full variable domain reads AAGVIQSPRHLIKEKRETATLKCYPIPRHDTVYWYQQGPGQDPQFLISFYEKMQSDKGSIPDRFSAQQFSDYHSELNMSSLELGDSALYFCASSSQWGGEQFFGPGTRLTVL.

The V call is TRBV5-6, the J call TRBJ1-3; D is ambiguous. CDR3 length: 15 residues. From germline, CDR1 is SGHDT and CDR2 YYEEEE. The V and J ends lost 3 bases and 0 bases respectively, with 10 bases between them. CDR3: CASSSRLISGNTIYF. CDR3 nucleotides: TGTGCCAGCAGCTCCCGACTCATCTCTGGAAACACCATATATTTT.

The chain carries TRBV5-4 and TRBJ1-1, with D possibly TRBD1 on 5 matching bases. The V end was cut by 0 bases, the J end by 7 bases, with 13 bases between. The CDR3 covers 14 residues. CDR1 and CDR2 (germline): SGHNT, YYREEE (reference sequence). The CDR3 loop is CASSLAWGNFEAFF. CDR3 DNA sequence: TGTGCCAGCAGCTTGGCCTGGGGGAACTTTGAAGCTTTCTTT.

The chain combines TRBV27 with TRBJ2-7; 7 bases match TRBD2. V trimming: 1 base; J trimming: 5 bases; junction bases outside the gene matches: 2. Germline CDR1 is MNHEY and CDR2 is SMNVEV (reference sequence). There are 13 residues in the CDR3. The CDR3 here is CASSLWAGDEQYF. In DNA form, the CDR3 reads TGTGCCAGCAGTTTATGGGCGGGGGACGAGCAGTACTTC.

This clone was seen a single time. The V call is TRBV18, the J call TRBJ2-4; tentative D call: TRBD2 (5 bases). Trimming took off 1 base at V and 1 base at J, with 8 bases between the two ends. The CDR3 length is 15 residues. Per germline, CDR1 KGHSH and CDR2 LQKENI. CDR3 DNA: TGTGCCAGCTCACCACAGGGAGCGGCCAAAAACATTCAGTACTTC. As protein: CASSPQGAAKNIQYF.

The genes are TRBV2 and TRBJ2-2; TRBD1 agrees at 9 bases. CDR3 length equals 15 residues. Trimming at V came to 8 bases and at J to 6 bases, leaving 10 bases not matched to a gene. Germline V gives CDR1 SNHLY, CDR2 FYNNEI. CDR3 in amino acids: CASGRNRDRAGELFF. The CDR3 region has the DNA TGTGCCAGCGGGAGAAATAGGGACAGGGCCGGGGAGCTGTTTTTT.

CDR3 DNA: TGTGCCAGCAGCTTGCGGAGACGGATACATCAAATGAGGCAGTTCTTC. Translation: CASSLRRRIHQMRQFF. This chain joins TRBV11-2 and TRBJ2-1, with D uncertain. The CDR3 loop spans 16 amino acids. Germline V gene lookup returns CDR1 SGHAT and CDR2 FQNNGV. The germline V and J ends were trimmed by 3 bases and 12 bases, with 24 bases remaining between them.

The genes are TRBV6-5 and TRBJ1-2, with TRBD1 matching 10 bases. The CDR3 is 12 amino acids. V lost 8 bases and J lost 6; bases outside the gene matches: 3. In germline, CDR1 is MNHEY, CDR2 SVGAGI. The CDR3 DNA follows: TGTGCCAGCCAGGGGACAGGGGATGGCTACACCTTC. It encodes CASQGTGDGYTF.

The genes are TRBV24-1 and TRBJ2-2; TRBD1 aligns across 9 bases. The CDR3 spans 18 residues. The J segment lost 5 bases and the V segment lost 3 bases, leaving 12 bases of the junction unmatched. Germline V CDR1 and CDR2: KGHDR, SFDVKD. The CDR3 reads CATSDLSYRGRGTGELFF. In nucleotides, the CDR3 is TGTGCCACCAGTGATCTCTCGTACAGGGGGCGCGGAACCGGGGAGCTGTTTTTT.

The genes are TRBV6-2 or TRBV6-3 and TRBJ2-1, with TRBD2 matching over 10 bases. CDR1 is MNHEY, CDR2 SVGEGT, per germline. The CDR3 extends over 16 amino acids. The V segment lost 2 bases and the J segment 9 bases; nucleotides outside the gene matches: 10. The CDR3 reads CASSYVLAGAAGEQFF. CDR3 in DNA: TGTGCCAGCAGTTACGTCCTAGCGGGGGCCGCGGGTGAGCAGTTCTTC.

V gene TRBV5-5 combines with J gene TRBJ1-2, with 8 bases lining up with TRBD1. The germline V gene encodes CDR1 SGHKS and CDR2 YYEKEE (reference sequence). The CDR3 totals 14 residues. The V segment lost 0 bases and the J segment 2 bases; nucleotides outside the gene matches: 0. CDR3 nucleotides: TGTGCCAGCAGCTTGGGGACAGGGAACTATGGCTACACCTTC. Its translation is CASSLGTGNYGYTF.

Ten or more counts support this clone. The chain joins TRBV3-1 (or the pseudogene TRBV3-2) to TRBJ1-5; TRBD1 matches at 8 bases. The V segment lost 5 bases and the J segment 7 bases; nucleotides outside the gene matches: 4. The CDR3 is made up of 13 amino acids. The germline V gene encodes CDR1 LGHDT and CDR2 YNNKEL (reference sequence). The CDR3 nucleotides read TGTGCCAGCAGCTCAGGGGGCTCCCAGCCCCAGCATTTT. Translation gives CASSSGGSQPQHF.

This chain uses TRBV11-2 with TRBJ2-6, with TRBD1 as a possible D gene (6 bases). This CDR3 comprises 17 residues. The germline CDR1 and CDR2 sequences are SGHAT and FQNNGV. V was shortened by 1 base and J by 3 bases, with 13 bases between the two germline ends. CDR3 in DNA: TGTGCCAGCAGCTTAGTCAGGGGCCGACTTGGGGCCAACGTCCTGACTTTC. Translation gives CASSLVRGRLGANVLTF.

The chain recombines TRBV11-3 with TRBJ2-2; no reliable D call. Trimming took 5 bases from V and 6 from J, leaving 7 bases between them. Looked up from germline, CDR1 is SGHNT and CDR2 is YENEEA. The CDR3 totals 12 residues. The CDR3 sequence is CASSPTPGELFF. DNA for the CDR3: TGTGCCAGCAGCCCCACCCCCGGGGAGCTGTTTTTT.

This chain joins TRBV30 and TRBJ1-3; a possible D gene is TRBD1 (6 bases). The CDR3 is 14 amino acids. CDR1 is GTSNPN and CDR2 is SVGIG in the germline V gene (reference sequence). DNA for the CDR3: TGTGCTTACAACCGGGGGGCAGATGGAAACACCATATATTTT. It specifies CAYNRGADGNTIYF. Full variable domain (missing parts from reference TRBV30 and TRBJ1-3): SQTIHQWPATLVQPVGSPLSLECTVEGTSNPNLYWYRQAAGRGLQLLFYSVGIGQISSEVPQNLSASRPQDRQFILSSKKLLLSDSGFYLCAYNRGADGNTIYFGEGSWLTVV.

V and J are TRBV7-9 and TRBJ1-1; D remains ambiguous. V lost 5 bases and J 0 bases, leaving 13 bases between the germline ends. The CDR3 extends over 15 amino acids. The germline CDR1 and CDR2 sequences are SEHNR and FQNEAQ (reference sequence). For the CDR3, the DNA is TGTGCCAGCAGCCCCCCAATCGGCCTGAACACTGAAGCTTTCTTT. Translated: CASSPPIGLNTEAFF.

The rearrangement links TRBV7-9 to TRBJ2-7; possibly TRBD1 for D (5 bases). Trimming took off 4 bases at V and 4 bases at J, with 14 bases between the two ends. Germline V gene lookup returns CDR1 SEHNR and CDR2 FQNEAQ (reference sequence). CDR3 size: 14 residues. The CDR3 loop reads CASSSTERDYEQYF. DNA of the CDR3: TGTGCCAGCAGCTCGACAGAGAGAGATTACGAGCAGTACTTC.

This chain connects TRBV5-8 to TRBJ2-1; D may match TRBD1 or TRBD2 (5 bases each). Germline V gene lookup returns CDR1 SGHTS and CDR2 YDEGEE. The CDR3 has 16 amino acids. Trimming took off 5 bases at V and 4 bases at J, with 19 bases between the two ends. In nucleotides, the CDR3 is TGTGCCAGCAGGAACGGGGCGAGAGGAGGTTACAATGAGCAGTTCTTC. Residues: CASRNGARGGYNEQFF.

V and J are TRBV19 and TRBJ2-3; 9 bases align to TRBD2. This CDR3 has 16 amino acids. The trim removed 3 bases at V and 1 base at J, leaving 5 bases unmatched. CDR1 and CDR2 from the germline V gene are LNHDA and SQIVND (reference sequence). CDR3 loop: CASSIAKRGGTDTQYF. The DNA for the CDR3 is TGTGCCAGTAGTATTGCAAAGCGGGGGGGCACAGATACGCAGTATTTT.

This rearrangement joins TRBV11-2 to TRBJ1-1, with TRBD1 as a possible D gene (5 bases). The CDR3 is 14 residues long. Per germline, CDR1 SGHAT and CDR2 FQNNGV. The V gene lost 0 bases and the J gene lost 7 bases, with 12 bases spanning the gap. The CDR3 DNA follows: TGTGCCAGCAGCTTAGAGGGGGGGATAGTTGAAGCTTTCTTT. Translated, it gives CASSLEGGIVEAFF.

The chain joins TRBV9 to TRBJ1-3, with D uncertain. The CDR3 sequence is 14 residues long. Trimming removed 3 bases from V and 3 bases from J, with 10 bases in between. Germline CDR1 and CDR2: SGDLS and YYNGEE. In DNA form, the CDR3 reads TGTGCCAGCAGCGAACTATTAGGTGGAAACACCATATATTTT. Encoded protein: CASSELLGGNTIYF.

The chain joins TRBV5-1 to TRBJ1-2; D remains unclear. In germline, CDR1 is SGHRS, CDR2 YFSETQ. This CDR3 is 15 amino acids long. V gave up 4 bases and J gave up 4 bases, with 17 bases separating them. CDR3 coding DNA: TGCGCCAGCAGCCAGCGTTTCGAAGGCCTCTATGGCTACACCTTC. Translating it yields CASSQRFEGLYGYTF.

This clone was counted only a few times. J is TRBJ2-5 and V is TRBV10-3; TRBD2 is a possible D gene (6 bases). V dropped 2 bases and J dropped 2 bases, with 9 bases sitting between them. Germline V CDR1 and CDR2: ENHRY, SYGVKD. This CDR3 has 14 residues. CDR3 amino acids: CAISEGDFQETQYF. The CDR3 DNA reads as TGTGCCATCAGTGAGGGGGACTTTCAAGAGACCCAGTACTTC.